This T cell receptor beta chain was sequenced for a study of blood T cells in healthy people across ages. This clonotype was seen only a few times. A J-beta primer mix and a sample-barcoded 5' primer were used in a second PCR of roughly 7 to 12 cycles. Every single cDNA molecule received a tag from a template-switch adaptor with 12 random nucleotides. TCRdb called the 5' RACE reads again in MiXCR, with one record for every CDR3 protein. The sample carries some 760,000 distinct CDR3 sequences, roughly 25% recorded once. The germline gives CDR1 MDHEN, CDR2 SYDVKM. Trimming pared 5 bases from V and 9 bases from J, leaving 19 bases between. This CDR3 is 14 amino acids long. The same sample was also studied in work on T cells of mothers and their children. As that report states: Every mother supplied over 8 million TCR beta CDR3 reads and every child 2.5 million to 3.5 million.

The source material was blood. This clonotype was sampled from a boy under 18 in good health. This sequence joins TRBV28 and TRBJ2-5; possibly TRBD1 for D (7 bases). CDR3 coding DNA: TGTGCCAGCAGTCCGGGGACAGCCCCGGGGGCCCAGTACTTC. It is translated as CASSPGTAPGAQYF.